The 30 T cell receptor beta chains below come from one sample, sequenced in a study of immune cell composition in non-small cell lung cancer. Normal lung was taken at the farthest possible site, at least 3 cm from tumour. Method: immunoSEQ multiplex PCR; TCRdb's copy keeps in-frame clones and lacks some. The table records about a thousand clones, roughly 81% of them present only once. The sequenced sample consisted of non-adjacent lung tissue. The origin of the receptors is a human donor with non-small cell lung cancer.

The chain uses TRBV29-1 and TRBJ1-2, with 9 positions matching TRBD1. Germline loops: CDR1 SQVTM, CDR2 ANQGSEA. CDR3 length: 13 amino acids. The J segment lost 6 bases and the V segment lost 3 bases, leaving 5 bases of the junction unmatched. As DNA, the CDR3 is TGCAGCGTTGAGTGGGACAGGGTCAATGGCTACACCTTC. Residues: CSVEWDRVNGYTF.

The chain recombines TRBV2 with TRBJ2-3, with 7 bases lining up with TRBD2. The CDR3 sequence is 15 residues long. The V gene end was trimmed by 6 bases and the J gene end by 1 base; junction bases not matched to a gene: 7. The germline V gene has CDR1 SNHLY and CDR2 FYNNEI. CDR3 loop: CASSVLGRGTDTQYF. CDR3 bases: TGTGCCAGCAGCGTTTTAGGGAGGGGCACAGATACGCAGTATTTT.

V and J are TRBV4-3 and TRBJ2-3; perhaps TRBD2 as D (5 bases). The CDR3 is 16 amino acids. Deletions cut 0 bases from V and 1 base from J, with 11 bases between. Germline V gene lookup returns CDR1 LGHNA and CDR2 YSLEER. The CDR3 loop is CASSQERTGGTDTQYF. CDR3 nucleotide sequence: TGCGCCAGCAGCCAAGAGAGGACTGGAGGCACAGATACGCAGTATTTT.

This chain connects TRBV10-2 to TRBJ2-1; the match to TRBD1 covers 7 bases. After removal of 4 bases from V and 14 bases from J, the junction contained 11 bases not matched to a gene. Germline V gives CDR1 WSHSY, CDR2 SAAADI. The CDR3 has 13 amino acids. The DNA for the CDR3 is TGCGCCAGCAGTGGCGCAGGGGGAAGCGGAAAGTTCTTC. It encodes CASSGAGGSGKFF.

The genes are TRBV20-1 and TRBJ2-7, with a weak D call TRBD2 (5 bases). The CDR3 length is 11 residues. V lost 8 bases and J 2 bases, leaving 10 bases between the germline ends. CDR1 and CDR2 (germline): DFQATT, SNEGSKA (reference sequence). CDR3 sequence (DNA): TGCAGTACGGTAGCGACCTACGAGCAGTACTTC. It is translated as CSTVATYEQYF.

V usage is TRBV11-2 and J usage is TRBJ1-1; D gene ambiguous. Trimming took 3 bases from V and 0 from J, leaving 8 bases between them. Germline values: CDR1 SGHAT, CDR2 FQNNGV. The CDR3 contains 14 residues. The CDR3 region is CASSFGQLNTEAFF. The CDR3 DNA follows: TGTGCCAGCAGCTTTGGGCAGTTGAACACTGAAGCTTTCTTT.

V usage is TRBV30 and J usage is TRBJ2-1, with 7 nucleotides matching TRBD1. Germline assignment: CDR1 GTSNPN and CDR2 SVGIG (reference sequence). V lost 2 bases and J lost 8; bases outside the gene matches: 12. The CDR3 runs 15 residues. CDR3 residues: CAWSRGTEVGDEQFF. The CDR3 region has the DNA TGTGCCTGGAGTAGGGGGACAGAAGTAGGCGATGAGCAGTTCTTC.

The gene calls are TRBV5-8 and TRBJ2-3; D possibly corresponds to TRBD2 (6 bases). With 4 bases removed from V and 8 bases from J, the gap between germline ends came to 14 bases. Germline V gene lookup returns CDR1 SGHTS and CDR2 YDEGEE. This CDR3 spans 13 amino acids. As DNA, the CDR3 is TGTGCCAGCAGCGAGGCCAGACTAGGTACGCAGTATTTT. Amino acid sequence: CASSEARLGTQYF.

The chain recombines TRBV11-3 with TRBJ2-2, with a possible D match to TRBD2 (6 bases). The V gene's germline CDR1 is SGHNT and CDR2 YENEEA. V lost 1 base to trimming and J lost 7 bases, with 16 bases between them. CDR3 length: 16 amino acids. CDR3 nucleotide sequence: TGTGCCAGCAGCTTAGGAGGCGGGGAGGTCTACGGGGAGCTGTTTTTT. Amino acids: CASSLGGGEVYGELFF. Full variable domain (rest looked up from reference TRBV11-3 and TRBJ2-2): EAGVVQSPRYKIIEKKQPVAFWCNPISGHNTLYWYLQNLGQGPELLIRYENEEAVDDSQLPKDRFSAERLKGVDSTLKIQPAELGDSAVYLCASSLGGGEVYGELFFGEGSRLTVL.

This clone was seen only once. The chain's CDR3 is CASSYLQGAEAFF. CDR3 bases: TGTGCCAGCAGTTATTTACAGGGCGCTGAAGCTTTCTTT. This sequence joins TRBV25-1 and TRBJ1-1, with D possibly matching TRBD1 (6 bases). The germline CDR1 and CDR2 sequences are MGHDK and SYGVNS. The CDR3 spans 13 residues. Trimming cost V 5 bases and J 6 bases, with 13 bases left between them.

The chain is built from TRBV28 and TRBJ1-5; 11 positions match TRBD1. The CDR3 runs to 18 residues. J lost 3 bases, V lost 6 bases, and 13 bases had no gene match. Germline CDR1 MDHEN, CDR2 SYDVKM. CDR3 in amino acids: CASSLALDRGLFNQPQHF. The CDR3 nucleotides are TGTGCCAGCAGCTTAGCCCTGGACAGGGGGCTCTTCAATCAGCCCCAGCATTTT.

J is TRBJ2-1 and V is TRBV9; D uncertain. Trimming removed 6 bases at V and 0 bases at J, with 13 bases between. This CDR3 spans 15 amino acids. Germline-derived CDR1 and CDR2 are SGDLS and YYNGEE. The CDR3 loop is CASNPYVSSYNEQFF. CDR3 coding DNA: TGTGCCAGCAACCCCTACGTGAGCTCCTACAATGAGCAGTTCTTC.

The table lists this clone with a few counts. The genes are TRBV4-1 and TRBJ1-5, with D perhaps matching TRBD1 (5 bases). CDR1 is MGHRA and CDR2 is YSYEKL in the germline V gene. Trimming pared 2 bases from V and 5 bases from J, leaving 10 bases between. The CDR3 is 14 amino acids. CDR3 sequence: CASSQFGADQPQHF. For the CDR3, the DNA is TGCGCCAGCAGCCAATTTGGGGCTGATCAGCCCCAGCATTTT.

This chain connects TRBV2 to TRBJ1-1; tentative D call: TRBD1 (5 bases). The CDR3 totals 12 residues. V lost 6 bases and J 8 bases, leaving 13 bases between the germline ends. The germline V gene encodes CDR1 SNHLY and CDR2 FYNNEI. The CDR3, as DNA: TGTGCCAGCAGAGCAGACAGCGCGGAAGCTTTCTTT. Protein: CASRADSAEAFF.

This chain joins TRBV11-2 and TRBJ2-4, with TRBD2 as a possible D gene (6 bases). The germline V gene has CDR1 SGHAT and CDR2 FQNNGV. The CDR3 consists of 16 residues. Between the trimmed V and J ends, which lost 5 bases and 0 bases, there was a span of 14 bases. The CDR3 loop is CASSPGGTVAKNIQYF. In DNA, the CDR3 is TGTGCCAGCAGCCCCGGGGGAACGGTAGCCAAAAACATTCAGTACTTC.

This chain links TRBV28 with TRBJ1-5; no reliable D call. Germline V CDR1 and CDR2: MDHEN, SYDVKM. The V gene lost 1 base and the J gene lost 1 base, with 5 bases spanning the gap. The CDR3 has 14 residues. The CDR3 DNA sequence: TGTGCCAGCAGTTTATCAGGAAGCAATCAGCCCCAGCATTTT. Its protein is CASSLSGSNQPQHF.

The chain combines TRBV6-5 with TRBJ2-7; tentative D call: TRBD1 (6 bases). Trimming shortened V by 2 bases and J by 2 bases, and 10 bases separated the two germline ends. The CDR3 totals 14 residues. The germline gives CDR1 MNHEY, CDR2 SVGAGI. DNA of the CDR3: TGTGCCAGCAGTTACAGCGAGGGGGCCTACGAGCAGTACTTC. It encodes CASSYSEGAYEQYF.

There are a few counts of this clone. V gene TRBV18 combines with J gene TRBJ1-2; D is uncertain. The CDR3 sequence is 15 residues long. Looked up from germline, CDR1 is KGHSH and CDR2 is LQKENI. Trimming stripped 0 bases from V and 8 bases from J, with 16 bases between. The CDR3 DNA reads TGTGCCAGCTCACCACCTACGGACGGAGGGAAGGGCTACACCTTC. Protein: CASSPPTDGGKGYTF.

This clone has only a few counts. V gene TRBV2 combines with J gene TRBJ1-5, with D possibly matching TRBD1 (6 bases). V lost 1 base and J lost 4, with 11 bases in between. Germline values: CDR1 SNHLY, CDR2 FYNNEI. The CDR3 contains 15 residues. The CDR3 bases are TGTGCCAGCAGTGAAGGATGGGGGCCAAATCAGCCCCAGCATTTT. Protein product: CASSEGWGPNQPQHF.

By proportion, this clone is large (0.1 to 1%). The chain uses TRBV4-1 and TRBJ2-5, with D perhaps TRBD1 (6 bases). The CDR3 is 13 residues long. V dropped 1 base and J dropped 3 bases, with 6 bases sitting between them. The germline V gene has CDR1 MGHRA and CDR2 YSYEKL. CDR3 protein: CASSQAGEETQYF. CDR3 bases: TGCGCCAGCAGCCAAGCAGGGGAAGAGACCCAGTACTTC.

The genes are TRBV5-1 and TRBJ1-3; D remains ambiguous. Trimming took 1 base from V and 0 from J, leaving 5 bases between them. From germline, CDR1 is SGHRS and CDR2 YFSETQ. CDR3 size: 14 residues. The CDR3 sequence is CASSLTSSGNTIYF. In DNA form, the CDR3 reads TGCGCCAGCAGCTTGACGAGCTCTGGAAACACCATATATTTT. The full variable domain, with the rest looked up from reference TRBV5-1 and TRBJ1-3, is KAGVTQTPRYLIKTRGQQVTLSCSPISGHRSVSWYQQTPGQGLQFLFEYFSETQRNKGNFPGRFSGRQFSNSRSEMNVSTLELGDSALYLCASSLTSSGNTIYFGEGSWLTVV.

The chain employs TRBV19 and TRBJ1-2; D unresolved. The V gene's germline CDR1 is LNHDA and CDR2 SQIVND (reference sequence). CDR3 length: 11 amino acids. V was cut by 10 bases and J by 2 bases, with 8 bases left in between. This CDR3 is CATAENYGYTF. The CDR3 nucleotides read TGTGCCACGGCGGAAAACTATGGCTACACCTTC.

This clone was observed a few times. CDR3 in DNA: TGTGCCAGCAGTTACAGCGAGGGGGCCTACGAGCAGTACTTC. This encodes CASSYSEGAYEQYF. This chain uses TRBV6-6 with TRBJ2-7, with D maybe TRBD1 (6 bases). V lost 2 bases to trimming and J lost 2 bases, with 10 bases between them. This CDR3 spans 14 amino acids. Germline V gives CDR1 MNHNY, CDR2 SVGAGI (reference sequence).

The genes are TRBV5-4 and TRBJ2-5; TRBD1 agrees at 8 bases. The end of the DNA aligns better with TRBJ2-7, so the J call may be wrong. The germline V gene encodes CDR1 SGHNT and CDR2 YYREEE (reference sequence). There are 14 residues in the CDR3. The CDR3 spells CASSPGTGAYEQYF. The CDR3 region has the DNA TGTGCCAGCAGCCCCGGGACAGGCGCCTACGAGCAGTACTTC.

This rearrangement joins TRBV6-1 to TRBJ2-7; a weak D match, TRBD1 (5 bases). The CDR3 loop spans 15 amino acids. The V end was cut by 1 base, the J end by 2 bases, with 12 bases between. Germline V gene sequence: CDR1 MNHNS, CDR2 SASEGT. The CDR3 DNA reads as TGTGCCAGCAGTGAAGAAGGACACGTTCCCTACGAGCAGTACTTC. Amino acid sequence: CASSEEGHVPYEQYF.

The chain couples TRBV6-4 to TRBJ2-3; 11 nucleotides match TRBD2. The trim removed 3 bases at V and 2 bases at J, leaving 1 base unmatched. The CDR3 sequence is 15 residues long. Germline CDR1 and CDR2: MRHNA and SNTAGT. The CDR3 protein is CASSEGLAVTDTQYF. The CDR3 DNA is TGTGCCAGCAGTGAGGGACTAGCGGTCACAGATACGCAGTATTTT.

The genes are TRBV27 and TRBJ1-1; a weak D match, TRBD1 (5 bases). The CDR3 length is 12 residues. Germline V gene lookup returns CDR1 MNHEY and CDR2 SMNVEV (reference sequence). Trimming took off 8 bases at V and 10 bases at J, with 17 bases between the two ends. Written as DNA, the CDR3 is TGTGCCAGCTTCACCTGGGGGGTTGGAGCTTTCTTT. Its protein product is CASFTWGVGAFF.

The chain carries TRBV27 and TRBJ2-7; D might be TRBD1 (5 bases). The V end was cut by 3 bases, the J end by 2 bases, with 11 bases between. Germline loops: CDR1 MNHEY, CDR2 SMNVEV (reference sequence). The CDR3 has 14 amino acids. The chain's CDR3 is CASSFGPRAYEQYF. The CDR3 DNA is TGTGCCAGCAGTTTCGGGCCCAGGGCCTACGAGCAGTACTTC.

The V call is TRBV9, the J call TRBJ2-5, with D possibly TRBD1 on 8 matching bases. The germline CDR1 and CDR2 sequences are SGDLS and YYNGEE. The CDR3 length is 16 residues. The ends were cut back, 4 bases at V and 5 bases at J, with 21 bases in the middle. The CDR3 nucleotides read TGTGCCAGCAGCCCCAGGGGGCGGGGGACCCTCGAGACCCAGTACTTC. Its protein is CASSPRGRGTLETQYF.

V gene TRBV7-8 combines with J gene TRBJ2-1, with 12 nucleotides matching TRBD2. V shed 1 base, J shed 5 bases, and the junction held 12 bases outside the gene matches. The CDR3 has 19 residues. Germline CDR1 reads SGHVS; CDR2 reads FQNEAQ. The CDR3 DNA reads TGTGCCAGCAGCTTAGTTGAGGCTAGCGGGAGGGGGGGGGACAATGAGCAGTTCTTC. As protein: CASSLVEASGRGGDNEQFF.